This T cell receptor (beta chain) was identified during a study of control samples from healthy donors and cancer patients. Generated by immunoSEQ multiplex PCR, the TCRdb table keeps only in-frame clones and is missing some. The profile covers about 160,000 clones, with around nine tenths appearing a single time and 0.68% taken by the ten largest. This clone was observed a few times. V was pared by 6 bases and J by 9 bases, with 8 bases of the junction left unmatched. Germline V gene sequence: CDR1 MNHNY, CDR2 SVGAGI (reference sequence). This CDR3 has 14 amino acids. The chain recombines TRBV6-6 with TRBJ1-6, with 7 bases aligning to TRBD1. This sequence originates from a woman aged 25 to 39 in good health. Sequenced input: blood. The CDR3 coding sequence is TGTGCCAGCAGCCCGGACAGGTTAAGTTCACCCCTCCACTTT. Protein sequence: CASSPDRLSSPLHF.